This section outlines one TCR beta chain sequence together with its context. Its antigen is as yet unknown. Trimming removed 3 bases at V and 2 bases at J, with 15 bases between. The CDR3 totals 16 residues. This entry is derived from a study of T-cell memory formation after mild COVID-19. Looking at the study overall: There were largely donor-specific TCR clusters.

UMIs and sample barcodes were carried by the TCR alpha and TCR beta cDNA libraries that 5'RACE produced using constant-segment primers. Via MiXCR, TCRdb re-called the 5' RACE reads, giving one row per CDR3 protein. The sample records some 410,000 distinct CDR3 sequences, roughly a quarter being singletons. Overall study findings and caveats: Proof of SARS-CoV-2 specificity was absent for the second-wave clones that crested on day 37. Clones that contracted from day 15 to 85 had balanced CD4/CD8; later expanders were CD4+ biased.

This TCR was sampled from an adult woman who had mild COVID-19 (a few samples of this study predate the infection). Cell type and time point are not known. The sequenced material came from PBMCs or a T cell subset sorted from them (not recorded which). The chain uses TRBV12-3 or TRBV12-4 and TRBJ2-3, with D tentatively TRBD2 (6 bases). The CDR3 sequence: CASSFAGSTITDTQYF. CDR3 DNA: TGTGCCAGCAGTTTTGCGGGGTCAACTATCACAGATACGCAGTATTTT.